This TCR beta chain was identified during a study of blood T cell repertoires in COVID-19 (dated by TCRdb to the early 2020s). For the wider study: Samples covering the acute and convalescent phases of COVID-19 were provided by collaborators in the United States, Italy and Spain. Deeply sampled blood TCRbeta repertoires from subjects exposed to, actively infected with, or recovered from COVID-19 were included in the dataset. HLA class I and class II types, where available, came from metadata supplied by the sample provider rather than from assay-based typing. The samples were drawn from two sources: the first 160 participants of the ongoing ImmuneRACE study, and 950 to 1,500 subjects contributed by 6 global collaborators. Nearly every sample came with metadata listing a de-identified subject ID, COVID-19 status, age in years and sex. The prospective study material was composed of cDNA or gDNA derived from T cells, B-cell-depleted T cells, or PBMCs. A freely available public database, intended as a resource for researchers studying the immune response to SARS-CoV-2, is where the repertoires were released. General conclusions and limits of the study: The amount of clinical and demographic metadata varied by source and participant and was provided uncurated.

Remarks on this clone: What this receptor recognizes is not known. There are no base qualities to consult, and no much larger clone falls within one base.

The immunoSEQ Assay, a bias-controlled multiplex PCR, was used to amplify TCRbeta CDR3 regions from genomic DNA. Processing in the source paper ran as follows. The number of nucleated cells in each sample was estimated from the amplification of reference gene primers within the assay. Sequence reads were collapsed and filtered to measure the absolute abundance of every unique TCRbeta CDR3 rearrangement. For each sample, productive Simpson clonality was calculated by taking the square root of Simpson's diversity index across productive rearrangements. TCRdb limited this immuneACCESS table to in-frame rearrangements with V and J called. A share of clones is missing; checked studies link under half to unresolved V genes, and the rest is unexplained. The V and J calls and clone size come from that table; D and trimming were worked out from the DNA. Recorded for this sample are 50,000 or so clones; roughly four fifths of them occurred a single time. The ten largest clonotypes hold roughly 7% of the sample.

Collaborating institutions collected whole blood in K2EDTA tubes following their own protocols. For TCRbeta analysis, collaborators shipped samples as frozen whole blood, isolated PBMCs, or DNA extracted from either of those sample types. The CDR3 runs 15 amino acids, cysteine and phenylalanine included. The read is trimmed to its CDR3 DNA, 45 bases read in frame from base 1. The germline V gene (reference sequence) provides CDR1 LNHDA and CDR2 SQIVND. Trimming costs V 3 bases and J 2 bases, and their ends lie 14 bases apart. The TCR was taken from a man aged 35 to 55 with acute or convalescent COVID-19. Sequenced: peripheral blood. The chain employs TRBV19 and TRBJ2-7; TRBD1 might be the D gene, on 6 matching bases. CDR3 protein: CASSMANRETYEQYF. The base sequence is TGTGCCAGTAGTATGGCCAACAGGGAAACCTACGAGCAGTACTTC.